A single sample is the source of the 29 T cell receptor beta chains below, sequenced in a study of T-cell reconstitution after alpha-beta-depleted transplantation in children. Molecular barcoding with unique molecular identifiers was used for the TCRbeta library. TCRdb re-called the PCR reads with MiXCR, one entry per CDR3 protein. The data contain about 400,000 distinct CDR3 sequences, about 20% of them seen just once; the ten biggest clones take up less than 4.5%. The sequencing here drew on PBMCs from the stem cell graft donor, taken from the stem cell graft. These receptors originate from a human donor who donated a stem cell graft to a child with acute myeloid leukemia.

The table lists this clonotype with a few counts. This rearrangement joins TRBV20-1 to TRBJ1-6; no clear D gene. The length of the CDR3 is 14 residues. Trimming shortened V by 5 bases and J by 8 bases, and 16 bases separated the two germline ends. Germline values: CDR1 DFQATT, CDR2 SNEGSKA (reference sequence). The CDR3 nucleotides are TGCAGTGCTCACCGGGAGCGGGGTTATTCACCCCTCCACTTT. Protein product: CSAHRERGYSPLHF.

This clonotype appeared a few times. This sequence joins TRBV12-3 or TRBV12-4 and TRBJ2-2, with 7 bases fitting TRBD2. There are 18 residues in the CDR3. V gave up 6 bases and J gave up 6 bases; unmatched junction bases: 19. The CDR3 protein is CASSKPPSSGVVSGELFF. DNA of the CDR3: TGTGCCAGCAGCAAGCCTCCCTCTAGCGGAGTAGTCTCCGGGGAGCTGTTTTTT.

This chain joins TRBV12-3 or TRBV12-4 and TRBJ1-4; 7 bases are shared with TRBD1. The CDR3 contains 14 residues. After removal of 5 bases from V and 8 bases from J, the junction contained 8 bases not matched to a gene. CDR3 nucleotides: TGTGCCAGCAGTGGGGGACAGCCTACGGAAAAACTGTTTTTT. It encodes CASSGGQPTEKLFF.

This clonotype showed up many times. The chain has TRBV20-1 and TRBJ2-1; 10 positions agree with TRBD1. This CDR3 is built from 15 residues. Germline loops: CDR1 DFQATT, CDR2 SNEGSKA (reference sequence). After removal of 6 bases from V and 4 bases from J, the junction contained 9 bases not matched to a gene. The CDR3 here is CSAPPGQGRYNEQFF. CDR3 nucleotides: TGCAGTGCCCCACCGGGACAGGGGAGATACAATGAGCAGTTCTTC.

The sample holds a few counts of this clonotype. The chain carries TRBV20-1 and TRBJ1-4, with no clear D. V was shortened by 7 bases and J by 8 bases, with 11 bases between the two germline ends. The CDR3 is 11 residues long. The germline CDR1 and CDR2 sequences are DFQATT and SNEGSKA (reference sequence). CDR3 coding DNA: TGCAGTGGGATCCAGGAGGAAAAACTGTTTTTT. Residues: CSGIQEEKLFF.

The chain combines TRBV20-1 with TRBJ2-3; TRBD2 aligns across 9 bases. Germline V gene data show CDR1 as DFQATT and CDR2 as SNEGSKA (reference sequence). This CDR3 contains 14 residues. J gave up 0 bases and V 5 bases, and 3 bases lay outside the gene matches. The CDR3 DNA is TGCAGTGCTTTTCTAGCGGGAAGCACAGATACGCAGTATTTT. Translating it yields CSAFLAGSTDTQYF.

V is TRBV24-1 and J is TRBJ2-7; a weak D match, TRBD1 (6 bases). CDR1 and CDR2 (germline): KGHDR, SFDVKD. The V end lost 9 bases, the J end lost 5 bases, and 19 bases lay between the germline ends. The CDR3 totals 14 residues. The CDR3 here is CATQLSGETDEQYF. DNA for the CDR3: TGTGCCACCCAGTTGTCAGGGGAGACGGACGAGCAGTACTTC.

CDR3 nucleotides: TGCAGTCCGCTATCAAGCGGCTACGAGCAGTACTTC. Translating it yields CSPLSSGYEQYF. The rearrangement links TRBV20-1 to TRBJ2-7, with a tentative D call TRBD2 (5 bases). V lost 8 bases to trimming and J lost 3 bases, with 14 bases between them. CDR1 is DFQATT, CDR2 SNEGSKA, per germline (reference sequence). The CDR3 totals 12 residues.

In its sample, this clonotype was seen a few times. The gene calls are TRBV10-1 and TRBJ2-7; D might be TRBD1 or TRBD2, each matching 5 bases. V was shortened by 0 bases and J by 6 bases, with 6 bases between the two germline ends. The CDR3 runs to 12 residues. The germline gives CDR1 WNHNN, CDR2 SYGVQD (reference sequence). The DNA for the CDR3 is TGCGCCAGCAGTGAGTCGAGGGGCGAGCAGTACTTC. Its protein product is CASSESRGEQYF.

This clonotype was observed a few times. J is TRBJ2-1 and V is TRBV5-1; 10 bases are a match to TRBD1. Germline CDR1 reads SGHRS; CDR2 reads YFSETQ. The CDR3 runs 15 residues. With 3 bases clipped from V and 7 bases from J, the junction kept 7 bases outside the gene matches. CDR3 bases: TGCGCCAGCAGCTCAATCCCGGGACAGGGGAATGAGCAGTTCTTC. This sequence encodes CASSSIPGQGNEQFF.

This clonotype was observed a handful of times. This sequence joins TRBV2 and TRBJ2-1, with D hard to call. Germline lookup yields CDR1 SNHLY and CDR2 FYNNEI. Trimming took off 8 bases at V and 3 bases at J, with 8 bases between the two ends. The CDR3 runs 12 residues. CDR3 region: CASRADYNEQFF. CDR3 nucleotide sequence: TGTGCCAGCCGGGCCGACTACAATGAGCAGTTCTTC.

This clonotype was observed once. The chain employs TRBV3-1 and TRBJ2-5, with no clear D. With 0 bases removed from V and 5 bases from J, the gap between germline ends came to 10 bases. The length of the CDR3 is 14 residues. Per germline, CDR1 LGHDT and CDR2 YNNKEL (reference sequence). CDR3 sequence (DNA): TGTGCCAGCAGCCAAGAAAGGGTGCGCGAGACCCAGTACTTC. Its protein product is CASSQERVRETQYF.

V gene TRBV12-3 or TRBV12-4 combines with J gene TRBJ1-5; unclear D gene. V lost 8 bases and J lost 5, with 10 bases in between. The CDR3 contains 12 residues. The DNA for the CDR3 is TGTGCCAGCGGAGCCTCCTATCAGCCCCAGCATTTT. This sequence encodes CASGASYQPQHF.

This clonotype was counted a few times. The CDR3 DNA is TGTGCCACCAGCAGGGGACTAGCGGGAGTGAGAGATACGCAGTATTTT. Protein: CATSRGLAGVRDTQYF. The genes are TRBV15 and TRBJ2-3; 14 bases are a match to TRBD2. The V gene end was trimmed by 3 bases and the J gene end by 5 bases; junction bases not matched to a gene: 4. Germline loops: CDR1 LNHNV, CDR2 YYDKDF (reference sequence). The CDR3 has 16 amino acids.

This clonotype showed up just a few times. This sequence joins TRBV6-4 and TRBJ2-2; TRBD1 aligns across 10 bases. Looked up from germline, CDR1 is MRHNA and CDR2 is SNTAGT. Trimming cost V 5 bases and J 7 bases; bases outside gene matches: 16. The CDR3 sequence is 18 residues long. The DNA of the CDR3 is TGTGCCAGCAGTCGAGCTCGGCCGGGACAGGGGAATCACGGGGAGCTGTTTTTT. Its protein is CASSRARPGQGNHGELFF.

This clonotype was recorded many times. The chain has TRBV12-3 or TRBV12-4 and TRBJ2-1; D not certain. Trimming removed 0 bases at V and 6 bases at J, with 6 bases between. This CDR3 has 13 residues. In nucleotides, the CDR3 is TGTGCCAGCAGTTTAGCGGGTACCAATGAGCAGTTCTTC. Amino acids: CASSLAGTNEQFF.

This rearrangement joins TRBV12-3 or TRBV12-4 to TRBJ2-7; D might be TRBD2 (5 bases). The CDR3 is made up of 11 amino acids. Trimming removed 8 bases from V and 5 bases from J, with 10 bases in between. Here the CDR3 DNA reads TGTGCCAGCGCCATCGGGGACGAGCAGTACTTC. Its translation is CASAIGDEQYF.

The CDR3 region is CASSAFDRGKPQHF. The CDR3 coding sequence is TGTGCCAGCAGCGCCTTCGACAGGGGGAAGCCCCAGCATTTT. This rearrangement joins TRBV9 to TRBJ1-5, with TRBD1 identical over 9 bases. The ends lost 3 bases at V and 8 bases at J; junction bases unmatched: 6. CDR1 and CDR2 from the germline V gene are SGDLS and YYNGEE. This CDR3 region has 14 residues.

This clonotype was recorded many times. The genes are TRBV20-1 and TRBJ2-7, with D unresolved. Trimming left V 0 bases short and J 4 bases short, with 4 bases between. Germline CDR1 is DFQATT and CDR2 is SNEGSKA (reference sequence). This CDR3 is 11 amino acids long. The CDR3 DNA reads TGCAGTGCTAGAGATCAGTACGAGCAGTACTTC. Its protein product is CSARDQYEQYF.

The rearrangement uses TRBV29-1 and TRBJ2-7, with TRBD1 as a possible D gene (6 bases). The CDR3 length is 15 residues. V dropped 5 bases and J dropped 1 base, with 18 bases sitting between them. Germline CDR1 reads SQVTM; CDR2 reads ANQGSEA. The CDR3 loop reads CSVFLYRGGSYEQYF. DNA for the CDR3: TGCAGCGTTTTCTTATATAGAGGGGGTTCCTACGAGCAGTACTTC.

This chain joins TRBV20-1 and TRBJ2-1; D may correspond to TRBD1 or TRBD2 (5 bases each). Germline CDR1 is DFQATT and CDR2 is SNEGSKA (reference sequence). The CDR3 spans 13 residues. Trimming removed 1 base from V and 9 bases from J, with 13 bases in between. The CDR3 DNA reads TGCAGTGCTAGAGGCCCAACGAGGGGTGAGCAGTTCTTC. Translation: CSARGPTRGEQFF.

The rearrangement uses TRBV24-1 and TRBJ2-3; 16 bases are shared with TRBD2. After removal of 3 bases from V and 4 bases from J, the junction contained 9 bases not matched to a gene. Germline assignment: CDR1 KGHDR and CDR2 SFDVKD. The CDR3 totals 19 residues. CDR3: CATSDPMGLAGGPPDTQYF. The DNA for the CDR3 is TGTGCCACCAGTGATCCCATGGGACTAGCGGGAGGGCCTCCAGATACGCAGTATTTT.

This clonotype occurred many times. The chain uses TRBV24-1 and TRBJ2-1; 9 bases are a match to TRBD2. Germline values: CDR1 KGHDR, CDR2 SFDVKD. V dropped 4 bases and J dropped 5; count of bases not matched to a gene: 5. The CDR3 spans 15 residues. DNA for the CDR3: TGTGCCACCAGTGACCAGGAGCGGGAGGACAATGAGCAGTTCTTC. Its translation: CATSDQEREDNEQFF.

The rearrangement uses TRBV20-1 and TRBJ2-5, with D unclear. Germline loops: CDR1 DFQATT, CDR2 SNEGSKA (reference sequence). The length of the CDR3 is 11 residues. The CDR3 DNA sequence: TGCACCGCCTTGGGTTGGGAGACCCAGTACTTC. This sequence encodes CTALGWETQYF.

This clonotype was picked up many times. The V and J genes are TRBV11-2 and TRBJ2-3; 8 bases are shared with TRBD2. After removal of 5 bases from V and 5 bases from J, the junction contained 9 bases not matched to a gene. Germline lookup yields CDR1 SGHAT and CDR2 FQNNGV. The CDR3 has 15 residues. The CDR3 nucleotides are TGTGCCAGCAGCGCACCACTAGCGGTTGAAGATACGCAGTATTTT. This encodes CASSAPLAVEDTQYF.

This clonotype showed up many times. The chain has TRBV29-1 and TRBJ2-7; no firm D call. Deletions cut 0 bases from V and 0 bases from J, with 12 bases between. This CDR3 is 15 amino acids long. CDR1 is SQVTM and CDR2 is ANQGSEA in the germline V gene. CDR3 in amino acids: CSVEDSGRNSYEQYF. DNA of the CDR3: TGCAGCGTTGAAGATTCAGGCCGGAACTCCTACGAGCAGTACTTC.

The chain has TRBV7-9 and TRBJ2-7, with TRBD2 as a possible D gene (5 bases). V lost 6 bases and J lost 3, with 12 bases in between. Germline CDR1 SEHNR, CDR2 FQNEAQ (reference sequence). This CDR3 comprises 13 residues. CDR3 region: CASRVSAGYEQYF. CDR3 bases: TGTGCCAGCAGGGTTTCCGCGGGCTACGAGCAGTACTTC. Full variable domain (remainder filled in from reference TRBV7-9 and TRBJ2-7): DTGVSQNPRHKITKRGQNVTFRCDPISEHNRLYWYRQTLGQGPEFLTYFQNEAQLEKSRLLSDRFSAERPKGSFSTLEIQRTEQGDSAMYLCASRVSAGYEQYFGPGTRLTVT.

The genes are TRBV5-1 and TRBJ2-1, with D perhaps assigned TRBD1 or TRBD2 (5 bases each). Trimming removed 4 bases at V and 6 bases at J, with 17 bases between. The CDR3 is 15 residues long. Germline assignment: CDR1 SGHRS and CDR2 YFSETQ. In nucleotides, the CDR3 is TGCGCCAGCAGCCTGGGGACCTTCGACGGCAATGAGCAGTTCTTC. Amino acids: CASSLGTFDGNEQFF.

The chain recombines TRBV28 with TRBJ2-7, with 8 bases lining up with TRBD1. Trimming cost V 7 bases and J 6 bases; bases outside gene matches: 11. The CDR3 consists of 14 residues. Germline V gene sequence: CDR1 MDHEN, CDR2 SYDVKM. The CDR3 sequence: CASTLQGASGEQYF. CDR3 DNA: TGTGCCAGCACCCTCCAGGGGGCCTCGGGCGAGCAGTACTTC.